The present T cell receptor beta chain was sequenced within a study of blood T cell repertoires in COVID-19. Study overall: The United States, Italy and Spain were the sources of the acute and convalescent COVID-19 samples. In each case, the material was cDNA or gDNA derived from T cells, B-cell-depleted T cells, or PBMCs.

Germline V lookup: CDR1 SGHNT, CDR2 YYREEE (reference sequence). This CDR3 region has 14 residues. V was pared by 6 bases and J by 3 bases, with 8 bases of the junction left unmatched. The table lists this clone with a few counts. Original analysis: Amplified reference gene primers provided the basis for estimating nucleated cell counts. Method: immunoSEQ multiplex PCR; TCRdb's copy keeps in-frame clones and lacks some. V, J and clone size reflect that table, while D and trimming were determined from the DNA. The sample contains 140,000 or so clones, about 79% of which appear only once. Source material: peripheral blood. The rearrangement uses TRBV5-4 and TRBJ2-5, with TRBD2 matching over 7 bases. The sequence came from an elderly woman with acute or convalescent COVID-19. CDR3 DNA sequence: TGTGCCAGCACCCGGGGGGACTCGGAAGAGACCCAGTACTTC. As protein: CASTRGDSEETQYF. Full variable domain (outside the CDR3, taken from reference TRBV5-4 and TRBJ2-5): ETGVTQSPTHLIKTRGQQVTLRCSSQSGHNTVSWYQQALGQGPQFIFQYYREEENGRGNFPPRFSGLQFPNYSSELNVNALELDDSALYLCASTRGDSEETQYFGPGTRLLVL.